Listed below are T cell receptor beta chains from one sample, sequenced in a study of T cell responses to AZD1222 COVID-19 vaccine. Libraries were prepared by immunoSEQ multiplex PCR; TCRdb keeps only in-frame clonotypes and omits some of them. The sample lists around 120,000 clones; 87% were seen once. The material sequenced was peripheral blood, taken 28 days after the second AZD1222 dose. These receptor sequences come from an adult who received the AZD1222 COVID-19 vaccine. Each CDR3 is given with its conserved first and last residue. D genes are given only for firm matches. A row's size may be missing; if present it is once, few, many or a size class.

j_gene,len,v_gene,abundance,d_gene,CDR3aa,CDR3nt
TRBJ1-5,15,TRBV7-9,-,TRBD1,CASSLEFQGQGSLHF,TGTGCCAGCAGCTTAGAGTTTCAGGGACAGGGGAGTTTGCATTTT
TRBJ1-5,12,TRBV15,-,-,CATSRPNQPQHF,TGTGCCACCAGCAGACCAAATCAGCCCCAGCATTTT
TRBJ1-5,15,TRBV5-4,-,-,CASSLDGESNQPQHF,TGTGCCAGCAGCTTGGACGGGGAGAGCAATCAGCCCCAGCATTTT
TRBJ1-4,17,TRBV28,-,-,CASSFIPGAGTNEKLFF,TGTGCCAGCAGTTTTATTCCAGGGGCCGGTACTAATGAAAAACTGTTTTTT
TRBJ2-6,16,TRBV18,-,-,CASSPQAGSGANVLTF,TGTGCCAGCTCACCGCAGGCGGGGTCTGGGGCCAACGTCCTGACTTTC
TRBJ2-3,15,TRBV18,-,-,CASSPPGHGTDTQYF,TGTGCCAGCTCACCACCGGGACACGGCACAGATACGCAGTATTTT
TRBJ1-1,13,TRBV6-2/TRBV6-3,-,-,CASSRQGYTEAFF,TGTGCCAGCAGTCGCCAGGGATACACTGAAGCTTTCTTT
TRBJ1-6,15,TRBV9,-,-,CASSVEGGAHSPLHF,TGTGCCAGCAGCGTCGAGGGGGGTGCCCATTCACCCCTCCACTTT
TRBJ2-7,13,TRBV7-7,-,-,CASSLAAAYEQYF,TGTGCTAGCAGCTTAGCTGCCGCCTACGAGCAGTACTTC
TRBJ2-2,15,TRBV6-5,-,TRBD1,CASSRQGTNTGELFF,TGTGCCAGCAGCCGACAGGGGACGAACACCGGGGAGCTGTTTTTT
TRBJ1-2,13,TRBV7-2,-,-,CASSLEGQAGYTF,TGTGCCAGCAGCTTGGAAGGACAAGCTGGCTACACCTTC
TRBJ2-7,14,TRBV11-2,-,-,CASSTGLGGSEQYF,TGTGCCAGCAGCACCGGACTGGGGGGCTCCGAGCAGTACTTC
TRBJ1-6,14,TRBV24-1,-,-,CATSGGRYNSPLHF,TGTGCCACCAGTGGGGGACGGTATAATTCACCCCTCCACTTT
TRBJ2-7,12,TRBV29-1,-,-,CSVEITGYEQYF,TGCAGCGTTGAAATAACAGGTTACGAGCAGTACTTC
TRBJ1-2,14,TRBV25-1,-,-,CASSETGETSGYTF,TGTGCCAGCAGTGAAACGGGGGAGACTAGTGGCTACACCTTC
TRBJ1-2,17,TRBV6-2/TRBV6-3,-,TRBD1,CASSGPGTGPTSYGYTF,TGTGCCAGCAGTGGTCCCGGGACAGGGCCAACTAGCTATGGCTACACCTTC
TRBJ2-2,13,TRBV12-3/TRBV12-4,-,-,CASSPDSTGELFF,TGTGCCAGCAGTCCCGACAGCACCGGGGAGCTGTTTTTT
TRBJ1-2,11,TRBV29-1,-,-,CSVHFNYGYTF,TGCAGCGTTCACTTCAACTATGGCTACACCTTC
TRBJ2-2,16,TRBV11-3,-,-,CASSLESAWGAGELFF,TGTGCCAGCAGCTTAGAATCCGCGTGGGGGGCCGGGGAGCTGTTTTTT
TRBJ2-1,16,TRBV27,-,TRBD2,CASTSGRAVGDREQFF,TGTGCCAGCACCTCAGGGAGGGCAGTGGGAGACAGAGAGCAGTTCTTC
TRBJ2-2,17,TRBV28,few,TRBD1,CASSRNRGLVNTGELFF,TGTGCCAGCAGTAGGAACAGGGGGCTTGTGAACACCGGGGAGCTGTTTTTT
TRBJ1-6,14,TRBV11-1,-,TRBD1,CASSLPGQGPTLHF,TGTGCCAGCAGCCTACCGGGACAGGGGCCAACCCTCCACTTT
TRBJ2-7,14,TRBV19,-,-,CASSTPGSWYEQYF,TGTGCCAGTAGCACACCGGGGTCCTGGTACGAGCAGTACTTC
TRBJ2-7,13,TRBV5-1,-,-,CASSLADPYEQYF,TGCGCCAGCAGCTTGGCAGATCCTTACGAGCAGTACTTC
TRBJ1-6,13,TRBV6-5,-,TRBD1,CASRSGGHSPLHF,TGTGCCAGCAGGTCAGGGGGCCATTCACCCCTCCACTTT
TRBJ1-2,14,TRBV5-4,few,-,CASSLTGRRLGYTF,TGTGCCAGCAGCCTGACGGGACGGAGGCTTGGCTACACCTTC
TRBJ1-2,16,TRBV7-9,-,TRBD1,CASSLRQGSRGYGYTF,TGTGCCAGCAGCCTAAGACAGGGCTCCCGGGGCTATGGCTACACCTTC
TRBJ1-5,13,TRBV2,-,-,CASDSLSNQPQHF,TGTGCCAGCGACAGCCTTAGCAATCAGCCCCAGCATTTT
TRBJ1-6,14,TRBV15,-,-,CATSREEGQAPLHF,TGTGCCACCAGCAGAGAAGAGGGACAAGCACCCCTCCACTTT
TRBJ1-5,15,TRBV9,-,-,CASSVDGTANQPQHF,TGTGCCAGCAGCGTAGATGGGACTGCTAATCAGCCCCAGCATTTT
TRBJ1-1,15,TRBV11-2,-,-,CASSYTTGRGTEAFF,TGTGCCAGCAGCTATACTACAGGGAGAGGCACTGAAGCTTTCTTT
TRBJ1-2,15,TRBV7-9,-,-,CASSQLKRMDYGYTF,TGTGCCAGCAGCCAACTAAAGCGCATGGACTATGGCTACACCTTC
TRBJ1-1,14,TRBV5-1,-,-,CASSLAPGDTEAFF,TGCGCCAGCAGCTTGGCCCCAGGGGACACTGAAGCTTTCTTT
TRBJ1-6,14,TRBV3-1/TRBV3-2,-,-,CASSQVERGSPLHF,TGTGCCAGCAGCCAAGTAGAGAGGGGCTCACCCCTCCACTTT
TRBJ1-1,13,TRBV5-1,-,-,CASSQERHTEAFF,TGCGCCAGCAGCCAGGAGCGGCACACTGAAGCTTTCTTT
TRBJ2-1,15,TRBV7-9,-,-,CASSPGLGWYNEQFF,TGTGCCAGCAGCCCGGGACTTGGGTGGTACAATGAGCAGTTCTTC
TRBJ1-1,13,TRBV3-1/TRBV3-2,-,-,CASSRKGQTEAFF,TGTGCCAGCAGCCGGAAGGGGCAGACTGAAGCTTTCTTT
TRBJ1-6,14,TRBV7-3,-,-,CASRMGPDNSPLHF,TGTGCCAGCAGAATGGGACCTGATAATTCACCCCTCCACTTT
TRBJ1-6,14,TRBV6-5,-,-,CASGRGRGDWPLHF,TGTGCCAGCGGCCGAGGCCGGGGGGATTGGCCCCTCCACTTT